This T cell receptor (beta chain) originates from a study of blood T cell repertoires in COVID-19. This study enrolled people aged 18 to 89 from about two dozen US geographic areas. Someone with COVID-19 had been met by exposed participants within 2 weeks before study entry. Clones were sequenced by immunoSEQ multiplex PCR, and TCRdb holds only the in-frame ones, with some missing. Of roughly 200,000 clones in the sample, around nine tenths were seen once. The V gene's germline CDR1 is SQVTM and CDR2 ANQGSEA. Trimming took off 2 bases at V and 1 base at J, with 11 bases between the two ends. There are 14 residues in the CDR3.

Sequenced: PBMCs or T cells enriched from blood (not recorded which). This chain links TRBV29-1 with TRBJ1-1; possible D gene TRBD1, 6 bases. The sequence came from a woman aged 25 to 39 who had been exposed to COVID-19. In DNA, the CDR3 is TGCAGCGTTGAAACCGGGACACCGAACACTGAAGCTTTCTTT. This translates into CSVETGTPNTEAFF.